Reported below is one T cell receptor (beta chain). Antigen: not known. These data originate in a study of CD8+CD57+ T cells in acquired aplastic anemia. Background on the study: Mean DNA quantity obtained from sorted CD4+ and CD8+ cells was around 2.9 ug. Approximately 10 million reads were obtained on average for healthy donor CD4+ cells. Findings and limits, study-wide: Patients and controls had in common approximately 28 CD8+ CDR3 sequences. The study found no significant CD8+ Simpson's diversity difference between patients and controls.

TCR beta VDJ and CDR3 were profiled, and genomic DNA was the template. TCRdb passed the reads through MiXCR, listing each CDR3 protein once. The sample lists some 82,000 distinct CDR3 sequences, 40% to 50% seen once, with approximately 62% in the top ten. From germline, CDR1 is MGHDK and CDR2 SYGVNS. There are 15 residues in the CDR3. The V end was cut by 4 bases, the J end by 9 bases, with 16 bases between. The sequencing sample was made of sorted CD4+, CD8+, or CD8+CD57+ T cells (not recorded which) from PBMCs. V is TRBV25-1 and J is TRBJ1-6; TRBD1 might be the D (5 bases). The TCR comes from a human donor in good health, serving as a control. CDR3 DNA sequence: TGTGCCAGCAGTGCGGGTGTGGGGGTGGGTTCACCCCTCCACTTT. Translating gives CASSAGVGVGSPLHF.